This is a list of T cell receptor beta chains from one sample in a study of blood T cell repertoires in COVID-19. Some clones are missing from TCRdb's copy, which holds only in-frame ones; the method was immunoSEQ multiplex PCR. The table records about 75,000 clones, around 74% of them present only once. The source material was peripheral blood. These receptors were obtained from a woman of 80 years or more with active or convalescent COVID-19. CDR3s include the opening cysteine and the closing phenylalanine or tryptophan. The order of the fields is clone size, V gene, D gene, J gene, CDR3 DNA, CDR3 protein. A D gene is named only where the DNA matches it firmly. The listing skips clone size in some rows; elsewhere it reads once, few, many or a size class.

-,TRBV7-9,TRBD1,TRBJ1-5,TGTGCCAGCAGCTCGCAGGGGGCGCGTCAGCCCCAGCATTTT,CASSSQGARQPQHF
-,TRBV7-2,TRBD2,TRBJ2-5,TGTGCCAGCAGCTTATTGCGGGGGGGCAGAACGGAGACCCAGTACTTC,CASSLLRGGRTETQYF
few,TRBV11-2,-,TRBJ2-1,TGTGCCAGCAGCCCGTACAATGAGCAGTTCTTC,CASSPYNEQFF
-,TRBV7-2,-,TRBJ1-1,TGTGCCAGCAGCTTAGGGTTGGGAGGGAACACTGAAGCTTTCTTT,CASSLGLGGNTEAFF
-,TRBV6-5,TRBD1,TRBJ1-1,TGTGCCAGCAGCCACAGGGGAGAGGGCACTGAAGCTTTCTTT,CASSHRGEGTEAFF
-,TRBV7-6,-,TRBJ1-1,TGTGCCAGCAGCTTACTTTCAGTGAACACTGAAGCTTTCTTT,CASSLLSVNTEAFF
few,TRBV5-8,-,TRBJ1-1,TGTGCCAGCAGCTTGGCCTGGTTCGGGGGGGCCACTGAAGCTTTCTTT,CASSLAWFGGATEAFF
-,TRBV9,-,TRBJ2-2,TGTGCCAGCAGCGTAGATCAGGGTGTTACCGGGGAGCTGTTTTTT,CASSVDQGVTGELFF
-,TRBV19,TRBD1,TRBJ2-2,TGTGCCAGTCTACAGGGGGGAAGCACCGGGGAGCTGTTTTTT,CASLQGGSTGELFF
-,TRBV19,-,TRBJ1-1,TGTGCCAGTAAATATTGGGGGCAAGGAAACACTGAAGCTTTCTTT,CASKYWGQGNTEAFF
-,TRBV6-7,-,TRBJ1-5,TGTGCCAGCAGTTACTCCGATCAGCCCCAGCATTTT,CASSYSDQPQHF
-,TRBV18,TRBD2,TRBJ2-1,TGTGCCAGCTCACCACCGGGGACTAGCGGGAGTTCCTACAATGAGCAGTTCTTC,CASSPPGTSGSSYNEQFF
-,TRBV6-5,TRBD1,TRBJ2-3,TGTGCCAGCAGGGGGACAGGAACCACAGATACGCAGTATTTT,CASRGTGTTDTQYF
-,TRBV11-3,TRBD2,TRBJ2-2,TGTGCCAGCAGCCTCACTAGCGGGGGCGGGGAGCTGTTTTTT,CASSLTSGGGELFF
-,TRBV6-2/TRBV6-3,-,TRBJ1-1,TGTGCCAGCAGTTACTCGACCGACAGTCCGAACACTGAAGCTTTCTTT,CASSYSTDSPNTEAFF
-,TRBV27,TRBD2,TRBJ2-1,TGTGCCAGCAGTTTACCTGGACTAGCGGGGAACTACAATGAGCAGTTCTTC,CASSLPGLAGNYNEQFF
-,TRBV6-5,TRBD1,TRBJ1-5,TGTGCCAGCAGTCAAAACAGGGGGGGACAGCCCCAGCATTTT,CASSQNRGGQPQHF
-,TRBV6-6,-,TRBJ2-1,TGTGCCAGCACTTTCCGAGCACACAATGAGCAGTTCTTC,CASTFRAHNEQFF
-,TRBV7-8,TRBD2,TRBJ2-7,TGTGCCAGCAGCGTGATTGGACTAGCGTTGTACGAGCAGTACTTC,CASSVIGLALYEQYF
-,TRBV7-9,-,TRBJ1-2,TGTGCCAGCAGCCGCGGACTGACTGGCTACACCTTC,CASSRGLTGYTF
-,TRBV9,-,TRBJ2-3,TGTGCCAGCAGCCCCACACGTCCCACAGATACGCAGTATTTT,CASSPTRPTDTQYF
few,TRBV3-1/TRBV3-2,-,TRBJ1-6,TGTGCCAGCAGCCAAGGGCGGGGCCTAAATTCACCCCTCCACTTT,CASSQGRGLNSPLHF
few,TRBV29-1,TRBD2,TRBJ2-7,TGCAGCGTTGAGGGGACTAGCGGCTCCTACGAGCAGTACTTC,CSVEGTSGSYEQYF
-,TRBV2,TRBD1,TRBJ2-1,TGTGCCAGCCGGACAGGGGTCAACAATGAGCAGTTCTTC,CASRTGVNNEQFF
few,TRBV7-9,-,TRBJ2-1,TGTGCCAGCAGCTTCGGTTCAGGGTCCTCCTACAATGAGCAGTTCTTC,CASSFGSGSSYNEQFF
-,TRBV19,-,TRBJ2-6,TGTGCCAGTAGCCCAGGCTCTGGGGCCAACGTCCTGACTTTC,CASSPGSGANVLTF
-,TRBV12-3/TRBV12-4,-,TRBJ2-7,TGTGCCAGCTCGGGATACGAGCAGTACTTC,CASSGYEQYF
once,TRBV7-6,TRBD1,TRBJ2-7,TGTGCCAGCAGCTTGGAGACAGGGGCGCCTTTCCACGAGCAGTACTTC,CASSLETGAPFHEQYF
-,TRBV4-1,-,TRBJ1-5,TGCGCCAGCAGCCAAACAGTGCCTATCTATAGCAATCAGCCCCAGCATTTT,CASSQTVPIYSNQPQHF
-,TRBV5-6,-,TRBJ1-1,TGTGCCAGCAGCTTGGTAGACAGGTTGAACACTGAAGCTTTCTTT,CASSLVDRLNTEAFF
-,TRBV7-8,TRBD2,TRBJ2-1,TGTGCCAGCAGCTTGGCGGGAGGTTACAATGAGCAGTTCTTC,CASSLAGGYNEQFF
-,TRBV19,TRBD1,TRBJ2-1,TGTGCCAGTAGTAGATGGACAGGGGACAATGAGCAGTTCTTC,CASSRWTGDNEQFF
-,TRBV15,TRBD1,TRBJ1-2,TGTGCCACCAGCAGAGATTACACCGGGACAGGGGACATCTATGGCTACACCTTC,CATSRDYTGTGDIYGYTF
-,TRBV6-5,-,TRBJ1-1,TGTGCCAGCAATTTCGGGGGGTCAGAAGCTTTCTTT,CASNFGGSEAFF
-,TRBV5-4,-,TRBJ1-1,TGTGCCAGCAGCTTGTTTGGACACAACGAAGCTTTCTTT,CASSLFGHNEAFF
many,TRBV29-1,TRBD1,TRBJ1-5,TGCAGCGTTGGACAGGGTAATCAGCCCCAGCATTTT,CSVGQGNQPQHF
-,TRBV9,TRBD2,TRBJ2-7,TGTGCCAGCAGCGTCGGGGACTACTCCTACGAGCAGTACTTC,CASSVGDYSYEQYF
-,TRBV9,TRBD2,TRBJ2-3,TGTGCCAGCGGGTCTAGCGGGAGATGGGCAGATACGCAGTATTTT,CASGSSGRWADTQYF
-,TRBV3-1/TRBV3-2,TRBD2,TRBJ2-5,TGTGCCAGCAGCCAGGCTCTAGCGGGAGGCCAAGAGACCCAGTACTTC,CASSQALAGGQETQYF
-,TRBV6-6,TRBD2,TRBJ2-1,TGTGCCAGCAGTTACCGGCGGGGGGTCTACAATGAGCAGTTCTTC,CASSYRRGVYNEQFF
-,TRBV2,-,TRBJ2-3,TGTGCCAGCAACCTTGGAGCCGCTAGCACAGATACGCAGTATTTT,CASNLGAASTDTQYF
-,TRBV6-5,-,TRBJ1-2,TGTGCCAGCAGCCGTAGACAGGCCCTCTATGGCTACACCTTC,CASSRRQALYGYTF
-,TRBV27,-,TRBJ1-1,TGTGCCAGCGCGGCTGACAGGTTCTCCACTGAAGCTTTCTTT,CASAADRFSTEAFF
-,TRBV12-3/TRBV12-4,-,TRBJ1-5,TGTGCCAGCAGTCTAGGGCCTTCCCAGCCCCAGCATTTT,CASSLGPSQPQHF
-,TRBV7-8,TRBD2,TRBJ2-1,TGTGCCAGCAGCGGAGGAGCGGGGAAGTGGGTGAGTGAGCAGTTCTTC,CASSGGAGKWVSEQFF